The rows below give T cell receptor beta chains drawn from one sample of a study of cytomegalovirus exposure and HLA in healthy donors. TCRdb keeps only in-frame clones here, not all; method: immunoSEQ multiplex PCR. This sample carries a few hundred thousand clones, 70% to 90% of them seen once, and the ten largest clones take over 0.7%. The sample comprised PBMCs. These receptor sequences come from a woman aged 18 to 35 in good health and CMV-seronegative. CDR3s include the opening cysteine and the closing phenylalanine or tryptophan. A D gene is named only where the DNA matches it firmly. Clone size is shown for a subset of rows, as once, few, many or a class of expanded clone.

D gene	V gene	J gene	clone size	CDR3 DNA	CDR3 protein
.	TRBV28	TRBJ2-2	.	TGTGCCAGCAGCGACACAGGGCCCAACACCGGGGAGCTGTTTTTT	CASSDTGPNTGELFF
TRBD2	TRBV6-5	TRBJ2-3	once	TGTGCCAGCAGTTTAACAGCGGGAGGTCGCACAGATACGCAGTATTTT	CASSLTAGGRTDTQYF
.	TRBV5-4	TRBJ2-7	once	TGTGCCAGCAGCGCGCCAAACTACGAGCAGTACTTC	CASSAPNYEQYF
TRBD1	TRBV7-2	TRBJ1-4	.	TGTGCCAGCAGCTTAGTGTCAGGACAGGGGTATGAAAAACTGTTTTTT	CASSLVSGQGYEKLFF
TRBD1	TRBV6-5	TRBJ1-5	.	TGTGCCAGCAGGTCCGGGACAGATCAGCCCCAGCATTTT	CASRSGTDQPQHF
TRBD2	TRBV9	TRBJ2-5	.	TGTGCCAGCAGCGTGAGCGAGGCTGCGGGAGGTGGCGAGACCCAGTACTTC	CASSVSEAAGGGETQYF
.	TRBV19	TRBJ2-6	.	TGTGCCAGTAGTCGTGGCAGGGGTCCTTCTGGGGCCAACGTCCTGACTTTC	CASSRGRGPSGANVLTF
TRBD2	TRBV4-3	TRBJ2-7	once	TGCGCCAGCAGCCAAGACGGCGCGGGAGGATACAACGAGCAGTACTTC	CASSQDGAGGYNEQYF
TRBD2	TRBV7-9	TRBJ2-2	few	TGTGCCAGCAGCTTAGCTAGTGGACTAGTCGGGGAGCTGTTTTTT	CASSLASGLVGELFF
.	TRBV5-4	TRBJ2-4	.	TGTGCCAGCACCCAAATGGGGCTAGACAAAAACATTCAGTACTTC	CASTQMGLDKNIQYF
.	TRBV2	TRBJ1-3	once	TGTGCCAGCAGTCGGGACTCTGGAAACACCATATATTTT	CASSRDSGNTIYF
TRBD1	TRBV7-8	TRBJ2-7	.	TGTGCCAGCAGCGAAAAGGACAGGGTCCTCAACGAGCAGTACTTC	CASSEKDRVLNEQYF
TRBD1	TRBV6-1	TRBJ1-2	few	TGTGCCAGCAGGAGGGACAGGGCTTATGGCTACACCTTC	CASRRDRAYGYTF
TRBD1	TRBV2	TRBJ1-2	.	TGTGCCAGCAAGGGCCGTAGAACAGGGGGCAAGGGCGTTGGCTACACCTTC	CASKGRRTGGKGVGYTF
.	TRBV14	TRBJ1-3	.	TGTGCCAGCAGCCAAAGTAGCTCTGGAAACACCATATATTTT	CASSQSSSGNTIYF
.	TRBV2	TRBJ1-6	.	TGTGCCAGCGGAGGACCGGAGGCCTCACCCCTCCACTTT	CASGGPEASPLHF
TRBD1	TRBV29-1	TRBJ1-3	.	TGCAGCGTTGACTCCGCAGGGGGCGGAAACACCATATATTTT	CSVDSAGGGNTIYF
TRBD2	TRBV9	TRBJ2-7	.	TGTGCCAGCAGCGTAGCCAGCGGGAGGAACGAGCAGTACTTC	CASSVASGRNEQYF
.	TRBV9	TRBJ1-1	.	TGTGCCAGCAGCGGATCAGGGGACACTGAAGCTTTCTTT	CASSGSGDTEAFF
TRBD1	TRBV25-1	TRBJ2-1	.	TGTGCCAGCAGTGAATGGGCAGGGGGCGAGGATGAGCAGTTCTTC	CASSEWAGGEDEQFF
.	TRBV2	TRBJ1-2	few	TGTGCCAGCGCGGGGTATGGCTACACCTTC	CASAGYGYTF
.	TRBV2	TRBJ2-1	.	TGTGCCATTCAACGGGGGTCTAATGAGCAGTTCTTC	CAIQRGSNEQFF
.	TRBV5-4	TRBJ2-5	.	TGTGCCAGCAGCTTGGCAGTACAAGAGACCCAGTACTTC	CASSLAVQETQYF
.	TRBV4-3	TRBJ2-3	.	TGCGCCAGCAGCCCGGAAGGCTCCCGAGGAGGGCATTTCACAGATACGCAGTATTTT	CASSPEGSRGGHFTDTQYF
TRBD2	TRBV28	TRBJ2-7	few	TGTGCCAGCAGTTTTCCGGTAAGCGGGGTCGTCGAGCAGTACTTC	CASSFPVSGVVEQYF
.	TRBV6-6	TRBJ1-5	.	TGTGCCAGCAGTTACCCGGGAGGGGGAGTTTATCAGCCCCAGCATTTT	CASSYPGGGVYQPQHF
TRBD2	TRBV7-2	TRBJ2-2	.	TGTGCCAGCATGAAAACTAGCGGGTCTCCGAACACCGGGGAGCTGTTTTTT	CASMKTSGSPNTGELFF
TRBD1	TRBV6-1	TRBJ1-5	.	TGTGCCACCTTAACCGACAGGGGGCTGAATCAGCCCCAGCATTTT	CATLTDRGLNQPQHF
.	TRBV7-2	TRBJ2-7	few	TGTGCCAGCAGCTTAGTGTTGGGACAAGCCTACGAGCAGTACTTC	CASSLVLGQAYEQYF
.	TRBV5-1	TRBJ2-7	few	TGCGCCAGCAGCTTACCCGGGGTAGCGGACGAGCAGTACTTC	CASSLPGVADEQYF
.	TRBV11-2	TRBJ2-7	.	TGTGCCAGCAGCTACGCCAGACTAAGCTACGAGCAGTACTTC	CASSYARLSYEQYF
TRBD2	TRBV7-3	TRBJ2-1	.	TGTGCCAGCAGCTTATCCCTAGCGGGGCTGGGCAATGAGCAGTTCTTC	CASSLSLAGLGNEQFF
TRBD2	TRBV11-3	TRBJ2-3	.	TGTGCCAGCAGCGAGCACGGGACTAACCCCGATACGCAGTATTTT	CASSEHGTNPDTQYF
.	TRBV18	TRBJ1-1	.	TGTGCCAGCTCACTAACCCCAGACATGAACACTGAAGCTTTCTTT	CASSLTPDMNTEAFF
TRBD2	TRBV5-1	TRBJ2-3	once	TGCGCCAGCCACCTTATCCGAGCGGGAGGGGTCCAGGATACGCAGTATTTT	CASHLIRAGGVQDTQYF
.	TRBV5-4	TRBJ1-1	.	TGTGCCAGCAGCTTCCAAGCCGGGACTGAAGCTTTCTTT	CASSFQAGTEAFF
TRBD1	TRBV18	TRBJ2-7	.	TGTGCCAGCGGGGAGCAGGGACAGTCCCGCTCCTACGAGCAGTACTTC	CASGEQGQSRSYEQYF
.	TRBV5-4	TRBJ1-2	.	TGTGCCAGCAGCCGAGGAGGGCCAACACATGTTGGCTACACCTTC	CASSRGGPTHVGYTF
.	TRBV5-1	TRBJ1-6	.	TGCGCCAGCAGCTTGGCGGGTAGATCCTATAATTCACCCCTCCACTTT	CASSLAGRSYNSPLHF
TRBD2	TRBV2	TRBJ2-2	.	TGTGCCAGCAGAGACTCCCGGTCCAGCGGGAGTCAGCGGGAGCTGTTTTTT	CASRDSRSSGSQRELFF
TRBD2	TRBV4-3	TRBJ2-5	.	TGCGCCAGCAGCCGGCGGGAGGGGGCAGAGACCCAGTACTTC	CASSRREGAETQYF
TRBD1	TRBV5-1	TRBJ1-2	.	TGCGCCAGCAGCTTCAAACGTTACAGGGGACCGATGCTTGGCTACACCTTC	CASSFKRYRGPMLGYTF
TRBD1	TRBV10-3	TRBJ2-1	.	TGTGCCACCGGGACAGGGCGAGAAAATGAGCAGTTCTTC	CATGTGRENEQFF
.	TRBV10-3	TRBJ1-5	.	TGTGCCGCCGCGGGATGGAATCAGCCCCAGCATTTT	CAAAGWNQPQHF
.	TRBV27	TRBJ2-1	.	TGTGCCAGCAGTTATGGGGCCGGTCCCTACAATGAGCAGTTCTTC	CASSYGAGPYNEQFF
TRBD1	TRBV7-9	TRBJ1-2	.	TGTGCCAGCAGTCACGAAGGCGGACAGGGGAACTATGGCTACACCTTC	CASSHEGGQGNYGYTF
.	TRBV9	TRBJ2-6	.	TGTGCCAGCAGCGACGGGATTCCGGGGGTTGGTGGGGCCAACGTCCTGACTTTC	CASSDGIPGVGGANVLTF
.	TRBV5-1	TRBJ2-7	.	TGCGCCAGCAGCCCCGACGCCGGGACACCGCCATTTTACCTAAATTACGAGCAGTACTTC	CASSPDAGTPPFYLNYEQYF
TRBD2	TRBV28	TRBJ2-7	.	TGTGCCAGCAGTTTGGTGTCGGGAGGCCACGACTACGAGCAGTACTTC	CASSLVSGGHDYEQYF
.	TRBV7-9	TRBJ1-5	.	TGTGCCAGCAGCTTAGGTGGGCGGCCCCAGCATTTT	CASSLGGRPQHF
TRBD1	TRBV11-2	TRBJ2-5	.	TGTGCCAGCAGCCGGCGGACAGGGGAAAAGACCCAGTACTTC	CASSRRTGEKTQYF